The present T cell receptor beta chain was sequenced within a study of shared clonotypes between healthy human individuals. The protocol was immunoSEQ multiplex PCR, while the TCRdb copy is restricted to in-frame clones and leaves out a portion. The profile shows approximately 1.5 million clones, nearly 99% of them singletons. This clone was seen a single time. The length of the CDR3 is 12 residues. Germline lookup yields CDR1 SNHLY and CDR2 FYNNEI. Sample: naive CD4+ T cells sorted from blood. Subset in this sample: CD45RA+ positively selected. The chain combines TRBV2 with TRBJ1-4; D is unclear. This TCR came from a man aged 30 to 39 in good health. The CDR3: CATAGLAEKLFF. DNA of the CDR3: TGTGCAACGGCAGGACTTGCGGAAAAACTGTTTTTT.